The 32 T cell receptor beta chains reported below all come from one sample, sequenced in a study of T cell repertoires in cytomegalovirus infection. MiXCR, applied by TCRdb to the reads, yields one record per CDR3 protein. The repertoire includes about 490,000 distinct CDR3 sequences, about 25% of them detected once, and under 15% sits in the top ten. The sample comprised PBMCs. Receptor source: a human donor in good health (CMV status not recorded). Some clones in this sample may be carry-over from other donors' samples.

The sample holds many counts of this clonotype. The V gene is TRBV12-3 or TRBV12-4, the J gene TRBJ2-3, with D possibly TRBD2 on 6 matching bases. Deletions cut 2 bases from V and 2 bases from J, with 23 bases between. The CDR3 totals 19 residues. The CDR3: CASSLLWDSQEEYTDTQYF. The DNA for the CDR3 is TGTGCCAGCAGTTTATTATGGGACTCCCAAGAAGAATACACAGATACGCAGTATTTT.

There are many counts of this clonotype. V and J are TRBV12-3 or TRBV12-4 and TRBJ1-1; 8 positions agree with TRBD1. With V trimmed by 6 bases and J by 4 bases, 7 bases remained unmatched. The CDR3 covers 14 residues. The CDR3 protein is CASSLTGASTEAFF. The CDR3 DNA is TGTGCCAGCAGCCTGACAGGGGCGAGCACTGAAGCTTTCTTT.

This clonotype has only a few counts. The chain couples TRBV6-5 to TRBJ2-3; 9 bases agree with TRBD2. This CDR3 is 17 amino acids long. In germline, CDR1 is MNHEY, CDR2 SVGAGI. V gave up 5 bases and J gave up 3 bases; unmatched junction bases: 12. This CDR3 is CASSQTPGAGGTDTQYF. CDR3 nucleotide sequence: TGTGCCAGCAGTCAGACGCCCGGAGCGGGAGGAACAGATACGCAGTATTTT.

The V and J genes are TRBV11-3 and TRBJ2-1, with 8 bases matching TRBD2. V dropped 7 bases and J dropped 4; count of bases not matched to a gene: 9. Per germline, CDR1 SGHNT and CDR2 YENEEA. The CDR3 is 15 amino acids. The DNA for the CDR3 is TGTGCCAGCAAGGCCAGCGGGAGTTCGTACAATGAGCAGTTCTTC. As protein: CASKASGSSYNEQFF.

This clonotype was detected a few times. V is TRBV10-3 and J is TRBJ2-5; D not resolved. CDR3 length: 14 amino acids. Germline CDR1 is ENHRY and CDR2 is SYGVKD. V was shortened by 10 bases and J by 1 base, with 16 bases between the two germline ends. The CDR3 sequence is CATKTGLFQETQYF. CDR3 DNA: TGTGCCACGAAGACTGGGCTATTCCAAGAGACCCAGTACTTC.

V and J are TRBV7-3 and TRBJ2-1, with a possible D match to TRBD2 (6 bases). Germline CDR1 reads SGHTA; CDR2 reads FQGTGA. Trimming pared 1 base from V and 2 bases from J, leaving 12 bases between. This CDR3 spans 16 amino acids. CDR3 coding DNA: TGTGCCAGCAGCTTAAGTCCGGGGGAGCCCTACAATGAGCAGTTCTTC. This encodes CASSLSPGEPYNEQFF.

This clonotype was detected a few times. The chain's CDR3 is CASSGDAGNGYTF. The DNA for the CDR3 is TGTGCCAGCAGTGGAGATGCTGGCAATGGCTACACCTTC. The chain is built from TRBV28 and TRBJ1-2; D is unclear. The CDR3 runs to 13 residues. V was clipped by 5 bases and J by 6 bases, with 13 bases between them. Germline V gene lookup returns CDR1 MDHEN and CDR2 SYDVKM.

This clonotype was seen more than once but under ten times. The chain carries TRBV6-2 or TRBV6-3 and TRBJ2-1, with D hard to call. Trimming left V 6 bases short and J 9 bases short, with 6 bases between. There are 10 residues in the CDR3. CDR1 and CDR2 (germline): MNHEY, SVGEGT. Written as DNA, the CDR3 is TGTGCCAGCAGGGATGCTGAGCAGTTCTTC. It translates to CASRDAEQFF.

The V and J genes are TRBV6-2 or TRBV6-3 and TRBJ2-1; a possible D gene is TRBD2 (5 bases). Germline CDR1 and CDR2: MNHEY and SVGEGT. Deletions cut 2 bases from V and 3 bases from J, with 11 bases between. CDR3 length: 15 residues. CDR3 loop: CASSYPDGNYNEQFF. As DNA, the CDR3 is TGTGCCAGCAGTTACCCGGACGGGAACTACAATGAGCAGTTCTTC.

The chain links TRBV7-6 to TRBJ2-2; 10 positions agree with TRBD2. The CDR3 is made up of 18 amino acids. Germline CDR1 is SGHVS and CDR2 is FNYEAQ. J lost 6 bases, V lost 1 base, and 11 bases had no gene match. The chain's CDR3 is CASSLVMLAGVGAGELFF. CDR3 DNA sequence: TGTGCCAGCAGCTTAGTGATGCTAGCGGGAGTTGGAGCCGGGGAGCTGTTTTTT. Using reference TRBV7-6 and TRBJ2-2 for the parts outside the CDR3, the full variable domain is GAGVSQSPRYKVTKRGQDVALRCDPISGHVSLYWYRQALGQGPEFLTYFNYEAQQDKSGLPNDRFSAERPEGSISTLTIQRTEQRDSAMYRCASSLVMLAGVGAGELFFGEGSRLTVL.

The chain couples TRBV6-2 or TRBV6-3 to TRBJ2-6; weak D call: TRBD2 (6 bases). The CDR3 has 15 residues. V lost 6 bases, J lost 4 bases, and 13 bases lay in between. The germline V gene encodes CDR1 MNHEY and CDR2 SVGEGT. The CDR3 spells CASRRGTQGANVLTF. CDR3 DNA: TGTGCCAGCAGACGCGGGACCCAGGGGGCCAACGTCCTGACTTTC.

This clonotype was seen ten or more times. The V call is TRBV7-8, the J call TRBJ1-1; D gene uncertain. The germline CDR1 and CDR2 sequences are SGHVS and FQNEAQ. CDR3 length equals 14 residues. Trimming took 5 bases from V and 8 from J, leaving 18 bases between them. The CDR3 sequence: CASSPVLLAVEAFF. DNA of the CDR3: TGTGCCAGCAGCCCCGTCCTTCTGGCGGTGGAAGCTTTCTTT.

This sequence joins TRBV2 and TRBJ2-3; D call uncertain. This CDR3 spans 18 amino acids. CDR1 is SNHLY and CDR2 is FYNNEI in the germline V gene. Trimming shortened V by 4 bases and J by 0 bases, and 20 bases separated the two germline ends. This CDR3 is CASSVTFLSPSSTDTQYF. In DNA, the CDR3 is TGTGCCAGCAGTGTGACATTCCTCTCCCCCTCTAGCACAGATACGCAGTATTTT.

This clonotype showed up just a few times. V and J are TRBV7-9 and TRBJ1-4; 7 bases map to TRBD1. The germline gives CDR1 SEHNR, CDR2 FQNEAQ (reference sequence). This CDR3 is built from 14 residues. V lost 5 bases to trimming and J lost 6 bases; unmatched junction nucleotides: 6. The CDR3 DNA sequence: TGTGCCAGCAGCCCCCAGGGGGGAGATGAAAAACTGTTTTTT. The encoded protein is CASSPQGGDEKLFF. Together with reference TRBV7-9 and TRBJ1-4, the CDR3 gives the full variable domain: DTGVSQNPRHKITKRGQNVTFRCDPISEHNRLYWYRQTLGQGPEFLTYFQNEAQLEKSRLLSDRFSAERPKGSFSTLEIQRTEQGDSAMYLCASSPQGGDEKLFFGSGTQLSVL.

This rearrangement joins TRBV19 to TRBJ2-1, with a weak D call TRBD2 (6 bases). The CDR3 is 13 amino acids. Trimming took 10 bases from V and 4 from J, leaving 14 bases between them. Germline V gene data show CDR1 as LNHDA and CDR2 as SQIVND (reference sequence). CDR3 bases: TGTGCCACCGCGGACTACTATTACAATGAGCAGTTCTTC. This encodes CATADYYYNEQFF.

The chain employs TRBV6-2 or TRBV6-3 and TRBJ2-3; D not resolved. The V and J ends lost 4 bases and 5 bases respectively, with 10 bases between them. The germline CDR1 and CDR2 sequences are MNHEY and SVGEGT. This CDR3 has 13 amino acids. CDR3: CASSFSSRDTQYF. Here the CDR3 DNA reads TGTGCCAGCAGTTTTTCATCTCGAGATACGCAGTATTTT.

J is TRBJ2-3 and V is TRBV28; tentative D call: TRBD2 (5 bases). The V end was cut by 1 base, the J end by 2 bases, with 13 bases between. The CDR3 runs 16 residues. Per germline, CDR1 MDHEN and CDR2 SYDVKM. Written as DNA, the CDR3 is TGTGCCAGCAGTTTATCCGGGGTGATACTCACAGATACGCAGTATTTT. Encoded protein: CASSLSGVILTDTQYF.

The rearrangement uses TRBV7-2 and TRBJ1-4, with D unresolved. Germline loops: CDR1 SGHTA, CDR2 FQGNSA. V lost 5 bases to trimming and J lost 4 bases, with 8 bases between them. This CDR3 has 13 amino acids. CDR3 DNA: TGTGCCAGCAGCGCCCGGATTAATGAAAAACTGTTTTTT. Protein sequence: CASSARINEKLFF.

This clonotype was counted between two and nine times. The chain couples TRBV27 to TRBJ1-6, with 10 bases identical to TRBD1. The CDR3 consists of 13 residues. CDR1 MNHEY and CDR2 SMNVEV come from the germline V gene (reference sequence). V trimming: 10 bases; J trimming: 7 bases; junction bases outside the gene matches: 4. The CDR3 region has the DNA TGTGCCACCATGGGACAGGGGAATTCACCCCTCCACTTT. This encodes CATMGQGNSPLHF.

This clonotype was counted a few times. The V and J genes are TRBV7-2 and TRBJ2-3; D may be TRBD2 (5 bases). The germline V gene encodes CDR1 SGHTA and CDR2 FQGNSA. CDR3 length equals 14 residues. V was cut by 5 bases and J by 6 bases, with 15 bases left in between. As DNA, the CDR3 is TGTGCCAGCAGCATCGGGCTAAGCGGCGATACGCAGTATTTT. Encoded protein: CASSIGLSGDTQYF.

This clonotype was observed a few times. V and J are TRBV10-3 and TRBJ2-2; D is possibly TRBD1 or TRBD2 (5 bases each). V lost 8 bases, J lost 7 bases, and 11 bases lay in between. This CDR3 has 12 residues. Germline V gene data show CDR1 as ENHRY and CDR2 as SYGVKD. CDR3 loop: CAIWDGNGELFF. The CDR3 DNA reads TGTGCCATCTGGGACGGAAACGGGGAGCTGTTTTTT.

This clonotype was found a few times. V and J are TRBV6-2 or TRBV6-3 and TRBJ2-7; possibly TRBD2 for D (5 bases). The CDR3 consists of 14 residues. Germline-derived CDR1 and CDR2 are MNHEY and SVGEGT. Trimming stripped 0 bases from V and 6 bases from J, with 12 bases between. CDR3: CASSYSSGTLEQYF. The CDR3, as DNA: TGTGCCAGCAGTTACTCCAGCGGAACCCTCGAGCAGTACTTC.

This clonotype showed up just a few times. V is TRBV7-9 and J is TRBJ2-1; D perhaps matches TRBD2 (5 bases). Trimming removed 4 bases at V and 9 bases at J, with 10 bases between. The germline V gene has CDR1 SEHNR and CDR2 FQNEAQ (reference sequence). The CDR3 runs to 12 residues. This CDR3 reads CASSSISAEQFF. Written as DNA, the CDR3 is TGTGCCAGCAGCTCTATTAGCGCTGAGCAGTTCTTC.

The chain is built from TRBV6-2 or TRBV6-3 and TRBJ2-3; D uncertain. Trimming cost V 2 bases and J 3 bases, with 9 bases left between them. Germline CDR1 MNHEY, CDR2 SVGEGT. The CDR3 covers 14 residues. In DNA form, the CDR3 reads TGTGCCAGCAGTTACGACTTCCGGACAGATACGCAGTATTTT. Its translation: CASSYDFRTDTQYF.

V gene TRBV6-2 or TRBV6-3 combines with J gene TRBJ2-2; a possible D gene is TRBD2 (5 bases). The germline V gene encodes CDR1 MNHEY and CDR2 SVGEGT. Deletions cut 2 bases from V and 5 bases from J, with 9 bases between. The CDR3 is 14 residues long. CDR3 amino acids: CASSYRAETGELFF. CDR3 nucleotides: TGTGCCAGCAGTTACAGAGCGGAGACCGGGGAGCTGTTTTTT.

This clonotype was recorded many times. The genes are TRBV7-6 and TRBJ2-7; 8 bases map to TRBD1. The CDR3 loop spans 15 amino acids. Unmatched junction bases numbered 13, after V lost 5 bases and J lost 7 bases. Germline V gene sequence: CDR1 SGHVS, CDR2 FNYEAQ. CDR3 coding DNA: TGTGCCAGCAGCCCACAGGGACAGGTCCCTCTGGAGCAGTACTTC. Translated: CASSPQGQVPLEQYF.

This clonotype has just a few counts. The chain links TRBV10-3 to TRBJ1-5, with 8 bases matching TRBD1. This CDR3 has 15 residues. In germline, CDR1 is ENHRY, CDR2 SYGVKD. The V and J ends lost 6 bases and 7 bases, in that order; junction bases with no gene match: 11. The DNA of the CDR3 is TGTGCCATCAGCCCCGTAGACAGGGGAGAACAGCCCCAGCATTTT. Amino acid sequence: CAISPVDRGEQPQHF.

This clonotype was seen a handful of times. The CDR3 sequence is CASATTGTAKTRFF. In DNA form, the CDR3 reads TGTGCCAGTGCCACCACCGGGACAGCGAAGACAAGGTTCTTC. The rearrangement joins TRBV19 to TRBJ2-1; 7 bases align to TRBD1. The CDR3 totals 14 residues. The germline gives CDR1 LNHDA, CDR2 SQIVND (reference sequence). Trimming removed 8 bases from V and 15 bases from J; junction bases left unmatched: 19.

For this clonotype: Its ends do not fully match the called genes, so a read error is possible. This chain links TRBV7-9 with TRBJ2-3; unclear D gene. This CDR3 contains 12 residues. Germline lookup yields CDR1 SEHNR and CDR2 FQNEAQ (reference sequence). The CDR3 DNA follows: TGTGCCAGCAGCCTAAGCACAGATACGAAGTATTTT. Residues: CASSLSTDTKYF.

The sample holds many counts of this clonotype. V is TRBV7-2 and J is TRBJ2-3, with 13 bases fitting TRBD2. This CDR3 comprises 16 residues. Germline values: CDR1 SGHTA, CDR2 FQGNSA. Germline trimming cut 5 bases from V and 6 bases from J; bases unmatched to any gene: 8. The CDR3 DNA follows: TGTGCCAGCAGCATCCCGGGACTAGCGGGACAGGATACGCAGTATTTT. It translates to CASSIPGLAGQDTQYF.

This clonotype appeared once. The rearrangement joins TRBV19 to TRBJ1-2; no reliable D call. Trimming took 3 bases from V and 4 from J, leaving 12 bases between them. Germline-derived CDR1 and CDR2 are LNHDA and SQIVND (reference sequence). This CDR3 spans 14 amino acids. This chain's CDR3 is CASSIDGKRYGYTF. The CDR3 DNA reads as TGTGCCAGTAGTATCGATGGTAAACGCTATGGCTACACCTTC.

The chain combines TRBV7-6 with TRBJ1-4; D possibly corresponds to TRBD1 (5 bases). Germline lookup yields CDR1 SGHVS and CDR2 FNYEAQ. This CDR3 contains 14 residues. Trimming removed 5 bases at V and 8 bases at J, with 15 bases between. The CDR3 is CASSEQARREKLFF. For the CDR3, the DNA is TGTGCCAGCAGCGAACAGGCCCGAAGGGAAAAACTGTTTTTT.